The sequence of this T cell receptor beta chain was determined in a study of blood T cell repertoires in COVID-19. Study details: Spain, Italy and the United States supplied samples that represented acute and convalescent COVID-19. PBMCs, B-cell-depleted T cells, or T cells provided the cDNA or gDNA that made up the material.

This CDR3 has 15 amino acids. After removal of 3 bases from V and 6 bases from J, the junction contained 5 bases not matched to a gene. The germline CDR1 and CDR2 sequences are SEHNR and FQNEAQ (reference sequence). Per the authors' pipeline: Nucleated cell counts were estimated from reference gene primer amplification. Clones were read by immunoSEQ multiplex PCR, and TCRdb kept only the in-frame ones, dropping some. The V and J calls and clone size were taken over from that table, and D and trimming were inferred from the DNA. The sample carries hundreds of thousands of clones, under 85% recorded once.

V usage is TRBV7-9 and J usage is TRBJ1-4, with TRBD1 matching over 9 bases. Sequenced material: peripheral blood. This TCR was recovered from a woman aged 40-49 years with active or convalescent COVID-19. The CDR3 here is CASSFWTGADEKLFF. The CDR3 nucleotides read TGTGCCAGCAGCTTCTGGACAGGGGCCGATGAAAAACTGTTTTTT. The entire variable domain, with the rest obtained from reference TRBV7-9 and TRBJ1-4, is as follows: DTGVSQNPRHKITKRGQNVTFRCDPISEHNRLYWYRQTLGQGPEFLTYFQNEAQLEKSRLLSDRFSAERPKGSFSTLEIQRTEQGDSAMYLCASSFWTGADEKLFFGSGTQLSVL.